This T cell receptor (beta chain) was sequenced in a study of blood T cell repertoires in COVID-19. Sequencing used immunoSEQ multiplex PCR; TCRdb keeps in-frame clones, though not all of them. The repertoire includes approximately 250,000 clones, about 88% of them detected once, and over 2% sits in the top ten. The CDR3 totals 18 residues. Germline CDR1 reads SSHAT; CDR2 reads FNYEAQ (reference sequence). Turning to this clone: An end of the junction does not agree with germline; a read error may underlie this.

This TCR was sampled from a woman aged 55-70 years in a cohort exposed to, infected with or recovered from COVID-19 (not recorded which). Sequencing was performed on PBMCs or T cells enriched from blood (not recorded which). The chain uses TRBV7-7 and TRBJ2-1, with 15 bases aligning to TRBD2. This CDR3 reads CASSAGGLAGGTYNEQFF. CDR3 coding DNA: TGTGCTAGCAGCGCCGGAGGACTAGCGGGAGGGACCTACAATGAGCAGTTCTTC.